The 8 T cell receptor beta chains below all came from one sample that was sequenced in a study of cytomegalovirus exposure and HLA in healthy donors. The primer mix had 60 Vbeta and 13 Jbeta primers. Some clones are missing from TCRdb's copy, which holds only in-frame ones; the method was immunoSEQ multiplex PCR. The sample yields around 150,000 clones, roughly 78% seen once. Sequencing was done on a sample of PBMCs. These receptor sequences come from a man aged 40-49 years in good health and CMV-seropositive.

V is TRBV5-6 and J is TRBJ1-2; no firm D call. V was clipped by 4 bases and J by 2 bases, with 9 bases between them. The CDR3 contains 13 residues. The V gene's germline CDR1 is SGHDT and CDR2 YYEEEE. The CDR3 coding sequence is TGTGCCAGCAGCCCCCCGGGGAACTATGGCTACACCTTC. Translating it yields CASSPPGNYGYTF.

This clone was detected only a few times. CDR3: CAISEPGTGTFF. The CDR3 nucleotides are TGTGCCATCAGTGAGCCGGGGACAGGGACCTTCTTT. The chain employs TRBV10-3 and TRBJ1-1, with 9 nucleotides matching TRBD1. In germline, CDR1 is ENHRY, CDR2 SYGVKD. The CDR3 is made up of 12 amino acids. The V and J ends lost 2 bases and 14 bases, in that order; junction bases with no gene match: 6.

A word on this clone: The same CDR3 is also encoded by other DNA sequences in this sample. The chain couples TRBV6-4 to TRBJ1-5; TRBD1 might be the D (6 bases). The germline V gene encodes CDR1 MRHNA and CDR2 SNTAGT. The V end was cut by 3 bases, the J end by 7 bases, with 10 bases between. The CDR3 has 13 amino acids. In DNA, the CDR3 is TGTGCCAGCAGTGAGGGGGCCGGGCAGCCCCAGCATTTT. This translates into CASSEGAGQPQHF.

The chain joins TRBV29-1 to TRBJ2-2; 9 bases are shared with TRBD1. Germline CDR1 and CDR2: SQVTM and ANQGSEA. The J segment lost 6 bases and the V segment lost 0 bases, leaving 14 bases of the junction unmatched. The CDR3 has 18 residues. The CDR3 DNA follows: TGCAGCGTTGAAGATAGAGTGGCGGGACAGGGACTCGCCGGGGAGCTGTTTTTT. Translating it yields CSVEDRVAGQGLAGELFF.

The chain employs TRBV15 and TRBJ2-2; 8 bases agree with TRBD2. Germline V CDR1 and CDR2: LNHNV, YYDKDF (reference sequence). The length of the CDR3 is 18 residues. J was trimmed by 4 bases and V by 1 base; bases with no gene match: 11. Here the CDR3 DNA reads TGTGCCACCAGCAGAGGGTGGATGGCTAGCGGGTTCACCGGGGAGCTGTTTTTT. It translates to CATSRGWMASGFTGELFF. Full variable domain (missing parts from reference TRBV15 and TRBJ2-2): DAMVIQNPRYQVTQFGKPVTLSCSQTLNHNVMYWYQQKSSQAPKLLFHYYDKDFNNEADTPDNFQSRRPNTSFCFLDIRSPGLGDTAMYLCATSRGWMASGFTGELFFGEGSRLTVL.

The chain has TRBV7-9 and TRBJ2-2; TRBD2 matches at 7 bases. The CDR3 is 14 residues long. The trim removed 2 bases at V and 3 bases at J, leaving 0 bases unmatched. Germline assignment: CDR1 SEHNR and CDR2 FQNEAQ (reference sequence). The CDR3 here is CASSLRGDTGELFF. The DNA for the CDR3 is TGTGCCAGCAGCTTACGGGGGGACACCGGGGAGCTGTTTTTT.

This clone has just one count. The chain recombines TRBV10-3 with TRBJ2-3, with D perhaps TRBD2 (6 bases). Per the germline V gene, CDR1 is ENHRY and CDR2 is SYGVKD. The V gene lost 5 bases and the J gene lost 9 bases, with 18 bases spanning the gap. The CDR3 runs 14 residues. This CDR3 is CAISIDLRDGTQYF. The CDR3 DNA reads TGTGCCATCAGTATTGACCTGCGGGACGGGACGCAGTATTTT.

CDR3 protein: CAIQISGGYNEQFF. CDR3 coding DNA: TGTGCCATCCAAATTAGCGGGGGTTACAATGAGCAGTTCTTC. The chain links TRBV10-3 to TRBJ2-1; TRBD2 matches 9 bases. The J segment lost 4 bases and the V segment lost 8 bases, leaving 6 bases of the junction unmatched. CDR3 length equals 14 residues. Germline loops: CDR1 ENHRY, CDR2 SYGVKD.